A single sample gave rise to the 10 T cell receptor beta chains below, sequenced in a study of blood T cell repertoires in COVID-19. This table comes from immunoSEQ multiplex PCR, and its TCRdb copy is limited to in-frame clones, with some not included. The sample yields a few hundred thousand clones, 80% to 85% seen once. Sequencing was carried out using peripheral blood. The receptors originated from a woman in her late teens or twenties with acute or convalescent COVID-19.

V usage is TRBV7-9 and J usage is TRBJ2-2; 8 bases match TRBD2. The V segment lost 5 bases and the J segment 0 bases; nucleotides outside the gene matches: 5. This CDR3 has 16 amino acids. Germline lookup yields CDR1 SEHNR and CDR2 FQNEAQ (reference sequence). This chain's CDR3 is CASSSGRYANTGELFF. The CDR3 DNA is TGTGCCAGCAGCAGCGGGAGATACGCGAACACCGGGGAGCTGTTTTTT.

This chain joins TRBV19 and TRBJ2-3, with unresolved D. Germline CDR1 reads LNHDA; CDR2 reads SQIVND (reference sequence). Trimming left V 4 bases short and J 0 bases short, with 5 bases between. The length of the CDR3 is 13 residues. As DNA, the CDR3 is TGTGCCAGTAGTAAAACTAGCACAGATACGCAGTATTTT. Its protein product is CASSKTSTDTQYF.

This chain joins TRBV10-3 and TRBJ1-5, with a possible D match to TRBD1 (5 bases). V was pared by 0 bases and J by 1 base, with 7 bases between. The CDR3 totals 15 residues. Germline-derived CDR1 and CDR2 are ENHRY and SYGVKD. The CDR3 nucleotides are TGTGCCATCAGTGAGTCCCAGGGAAGCAATCAGCCCCAGCATTTT. It translates to CAISESQGSNQPQHF.

The chain has TRBV11-2 and TRBJ2-1; 10 bases align to TRBD2. Germline CDR1 is SGHAT and CDR2 is FQNNGV. The CDR3 length is 15 residues. Germline trimming cut 5 bases from V and 3 bases from J; bases unmatched to any gene: 4. Here the CDR3 DNA reads TGTGCCAGCAGCCGCCGGACTAGCGGCTACAATGAGCAGTTCTTC. As protein: CASSRRTSGYNEQFF.

The V call is TRBV28, the J call TRBJ2-7, with D perhaps TRBD2 (6 bases). Trimming stripped 5 bases from V and 2 bases from J, with 16 bases between. This CDR3 contains 15 residues. Germline V CDR1 and CDR2: MDHEN, SYDVKM. The CDR3 region is CASSRTTKSPYEQYF. The CDR3 coding sequence is TGTGCCAGCAGTAGGACTACAAAATCTCCCTACGAGCAGTACTTC.

In this sample, this clone turned up a few times. The rearrangement joins TRBV4-3 to TRBJ1-3; maybe TRBD1 (5 bases). The V end lost 1 base, the J end lost 0 bases, and 13 bases lay between the germline ends. The CDR3 contains 17 residues. Germline values: CDR1 LGHNA, CDR2 YSLEER. The CDR3 region is CASSQVPGGASGNTIYF. Written as DNA, the CDR3 is TGCGCCAGCAGCCAAGTTCCGGGTGGGGCCTCTGGAAACACCATATATTTT.

This chain connects TRBV29-1 to TRBJ2-1, with 12 bases lining up with TRBD2. With V trimmed by 7 bases and J by 7 bases, 2 bases remained unmatched. The germline V gene encodes CDR1 SQVTM and CDR2 ANQGSEA. This CDR3 spans 12 amino acids. CDR3 coding DNA: TGCAGCGCTGGGACTAGCGGGAATGAGCAGTTCTTC. Amino acid sequence: CSAGTSGNEQFF.

The chain combines TRBV5-1 with TRBJ2-2; TRBD1 matches 8 bases. Per germline, CDR1 SGHRS and CDR2 YFSETQ. The CDR3 has 13 amino acids. The V gene end was trimmed by 3 bases and the J gene end by 6 bases; junction bases not matched to a gene: 1. The DNA for the CDR3 is TGCGCCAGCAGCTCACAGGGGGCCGGGGAGCTGTTTTTT. Translation: CASSSQGAGELFF.

This clone has only a few counts. This chain uses TRBV2 with TRBJ1-2; 7 bases are a match to TRBD1. In germline, CDR1 is SNHLY, CDR2 FYNNEI. Trimming took 4 bases from V and 8 from J; bases not matched to a gene: 4. This CDR3 comprises 12 residues. CDR3 sequence reads: CASSGGGWGYTF. The CDR3 nucleotides read TGTGCCAGCAGTGGAGGGGGCTGGGGCTACACCTTC. Complete variable domain (other parts from reference TRBV2 and TRBJ1-2): EPEVTQTPSHQVTQMGQEVILRCVPISNHLYFYWYRQILGQKVEFLVSFYNNEISEKSEIFDDQFSVERPDGSNFTLKIRSTKLEDSAMYFCASSGGGWGYTFGSGTRLTVV.

This clone showed up just once. CDR3 sequence (DNA): TGCAGCGTCCACGGGACAGGGTCCTACAATGAGCAGTTCTTC. Its protein product is CSVHGTGSYNEQFF. The chain uses TRBV29-1 and TRBJ2-1; 9 nucleotides agree with TRBD1. V lost 6 bases, J lost 1 base, and 4 bases stayed unmatched. CDR3 size: 14 residues. Per germline, CDR1 SQVTM and CDR2 ANQGSEA.